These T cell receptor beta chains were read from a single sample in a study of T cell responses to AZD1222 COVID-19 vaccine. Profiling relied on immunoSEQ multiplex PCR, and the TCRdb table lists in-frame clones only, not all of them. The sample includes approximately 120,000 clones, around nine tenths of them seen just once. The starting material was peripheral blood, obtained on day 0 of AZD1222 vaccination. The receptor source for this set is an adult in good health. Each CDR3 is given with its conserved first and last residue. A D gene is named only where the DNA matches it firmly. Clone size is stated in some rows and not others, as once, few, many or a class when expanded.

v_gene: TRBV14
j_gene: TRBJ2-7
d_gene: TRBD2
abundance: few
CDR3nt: TGTGCCAGCAGCCCCGGGGGGCTAGCGGGAGTCTACGAGCAGTACTTC
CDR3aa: CASSPGGLAGVYEQYF

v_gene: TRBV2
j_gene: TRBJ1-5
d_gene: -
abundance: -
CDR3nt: TGTGCCAGCAGTGGGTCTAGGAGGGAACAGCCCCAGCATTTT
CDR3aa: CASSGSRREQPQHF

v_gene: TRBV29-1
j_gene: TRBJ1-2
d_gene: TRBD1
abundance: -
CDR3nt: TGCAGCGTTCTGACAGGGGGCTATGGCTACACCTTC
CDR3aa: CSVLTGGYGYTF

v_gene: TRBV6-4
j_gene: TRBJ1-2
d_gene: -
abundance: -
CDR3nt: TGTGCCAGCAGTGACTCGAGTCGTGGGGGCGACTATGGCTACACCTTC
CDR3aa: CASSDSSRGGDYGYTF

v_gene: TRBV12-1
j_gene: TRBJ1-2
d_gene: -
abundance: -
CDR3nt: -
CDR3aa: CASSFGQGAALMGYTF

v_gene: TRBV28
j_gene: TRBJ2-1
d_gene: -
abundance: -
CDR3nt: TGTGCCAGCAGTCAGGTGCGGAGACAGTTCTTC
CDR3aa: CASSQVRRQFF

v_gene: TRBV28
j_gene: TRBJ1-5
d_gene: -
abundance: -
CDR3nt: TGTGCCAGCACTTCACGCGGGGGTAGTCAGCCCCAGCATTTT
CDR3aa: CASTSRGGSQPQHF

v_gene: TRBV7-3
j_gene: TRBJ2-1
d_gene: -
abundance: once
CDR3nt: TGTGCCAGCAGCCAGGGCCAGTACAATGAGCAGTTCTTC
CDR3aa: CASSQGQYNEQFF

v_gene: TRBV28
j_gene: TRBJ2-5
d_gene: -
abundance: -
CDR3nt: TGTGCCAGCAGCCATAGCAGCAAGTCAGGCGGTTCCGAGACCCAGTACTTC
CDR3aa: CASSHSSKSGGSETQYF

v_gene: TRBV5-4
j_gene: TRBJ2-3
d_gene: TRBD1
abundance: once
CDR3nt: TGTGCCAGCAGCCCGGACAGGGCGAGGACAGATACGCAGTATTTT
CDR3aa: CASSPDRARTDTQYF

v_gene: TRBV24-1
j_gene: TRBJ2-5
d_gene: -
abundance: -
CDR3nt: TGTGCCACCAGTGTCCCCGGGCCGGGGGCGGAGACCCAGTACTTC
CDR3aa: CATSVPGPGAETQYF

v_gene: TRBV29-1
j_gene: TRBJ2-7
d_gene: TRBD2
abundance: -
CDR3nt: TGCAGCGTCCCAGGACTAGCGGAAGGCTACGAGCAGTACTTC
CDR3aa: CSVPGLAEGYEQYF

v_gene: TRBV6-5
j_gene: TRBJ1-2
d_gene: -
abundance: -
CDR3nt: TGTGCCAGCATCAACCCGGGAGCTGCTAACTATGGCTACACCTTC
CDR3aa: CASINPGAANYGYTF

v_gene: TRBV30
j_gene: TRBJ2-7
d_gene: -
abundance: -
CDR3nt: TGTGCCTGGGGGGGCCTCTCCTACGAGCAGTACTTC
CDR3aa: CAWGGLSYEQYF

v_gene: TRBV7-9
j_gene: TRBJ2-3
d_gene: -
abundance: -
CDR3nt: TGTGCCAGCAGCCTTGGAGCGGCTAGCCGTGGTACGCAGTATTTT
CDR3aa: CASSLGAASRGTQYF

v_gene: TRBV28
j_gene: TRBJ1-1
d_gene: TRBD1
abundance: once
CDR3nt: TGTGCCAGCAGCGTACCGGGACAGGGGTCCCCCTGGGCTTTCTTT
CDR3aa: CASSVPGQGSPWAFF

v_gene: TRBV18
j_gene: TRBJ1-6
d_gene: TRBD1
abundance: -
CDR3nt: TGTGCCAGCTCACAAGGGGGCGATTCACCCCTCCACTTT
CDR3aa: CASSQGGDSPLHF

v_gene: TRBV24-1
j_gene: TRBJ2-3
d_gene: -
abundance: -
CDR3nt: TGTGCCACCAGTGATCCGACACCTCGGACGCAGTATTTT
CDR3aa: CATSDPTPRTQYF

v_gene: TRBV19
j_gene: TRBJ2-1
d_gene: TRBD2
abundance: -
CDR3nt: TGTGCCAGTAGTATAAATCCGGGACTAGCCGCCAATGAGCAGTTCTTC
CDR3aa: CASSINPGLAANEQFF

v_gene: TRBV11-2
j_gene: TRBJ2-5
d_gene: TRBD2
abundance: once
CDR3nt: TGTGCCAGCAGCTCTCGGACGGGACTAGCAGTGTACCAAGAGACCCAGTACTTC
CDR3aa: CASSSRTGLAVYQETQYF

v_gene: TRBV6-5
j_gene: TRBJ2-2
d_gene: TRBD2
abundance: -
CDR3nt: TGTGCCAGCAGAGCTAAGACTAGCGGGGTCTCGGAGCTGTTTTTT
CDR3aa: CASRAKTSGVSELFF

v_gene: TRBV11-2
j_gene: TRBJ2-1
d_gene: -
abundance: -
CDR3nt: TGTGCCAGCAGCTTAGATGGAGGGGGTGAGCAGTTCTTC
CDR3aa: CASSLDGGGEQFF

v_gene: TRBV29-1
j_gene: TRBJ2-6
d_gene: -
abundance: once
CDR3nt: TGCAGCGTTGAAGAGGCTGGGGCCAACGTCCTGACTTTC
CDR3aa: CSVEEAGANVLTF

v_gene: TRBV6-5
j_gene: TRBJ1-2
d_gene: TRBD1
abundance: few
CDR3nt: TGTGCCAGTCGTATGGACAGGGGAAACTATGGCTACACCTTC
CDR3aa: CASRMDRGNYGYTF

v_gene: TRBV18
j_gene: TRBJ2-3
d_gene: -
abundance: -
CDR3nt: TGTGCCAGCTCACTCTCCACAGATACGCAGTATTTT
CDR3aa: CASSLSTDTQYF

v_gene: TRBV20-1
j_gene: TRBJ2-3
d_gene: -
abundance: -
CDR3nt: TGCAGTGCTATGACGCGTGATACGCAGTATTTT
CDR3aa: CSAMTRDTQYF

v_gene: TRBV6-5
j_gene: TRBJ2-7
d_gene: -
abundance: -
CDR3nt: TGTGCCAGCAGTTACTCCCTGAGGGGGTACGAGCAGTACTTC
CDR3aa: CASSYSLRGYEQYF

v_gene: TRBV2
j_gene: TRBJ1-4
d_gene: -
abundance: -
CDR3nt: TGTGCCAGCAGTGATCGGAATGAAAAACTGTTTTTT
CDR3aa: CASSDRNEKLFF

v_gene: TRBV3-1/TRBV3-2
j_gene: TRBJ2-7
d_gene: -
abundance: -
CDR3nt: TGTGCCAGCAGCCAAGATCAGGGAAAAGGCTACGAGCAGTACTTC
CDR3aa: CASSQDQGKGYEQYF

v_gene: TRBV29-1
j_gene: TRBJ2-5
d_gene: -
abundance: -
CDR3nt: TGCAGCGCCCGCCACAAACCCCAAGAGACCCAGTACTTC
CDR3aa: CSARHKPQETQYF

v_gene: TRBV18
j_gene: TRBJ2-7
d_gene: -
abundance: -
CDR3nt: TGTGCCAGCTCACCGCCGATTGGGTTAGCCTACGAGCAGTACTTC
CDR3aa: CASSPPIGLAYEQYF

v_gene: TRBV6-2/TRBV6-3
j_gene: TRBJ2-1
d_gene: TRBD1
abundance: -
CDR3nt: TGTGCCAGCACCCCCCACGGAACAGGGGCCTACAATGAGCAGTTCTTC
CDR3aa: CASTPHGTGAYNEQFF

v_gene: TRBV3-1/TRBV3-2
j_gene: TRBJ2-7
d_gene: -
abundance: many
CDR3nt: TGTGCCAGCAGCCGGACGGTATACGAGCAGTACTTC
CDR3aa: CASSRTVYEQYF

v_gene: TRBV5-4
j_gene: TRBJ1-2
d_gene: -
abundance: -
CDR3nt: TGTGTTGGAGGGACGGACCCTAACGGGTATGGCTACACCTTC
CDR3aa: CVGGTDPNGYGYTF

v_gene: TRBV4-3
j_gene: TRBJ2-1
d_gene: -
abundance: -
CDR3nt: TGCGCCAGCAGCCTTGAACGGAGCTCCTACAATGAGCAGTTCTTC
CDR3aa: CASSLERSSYNEQFF

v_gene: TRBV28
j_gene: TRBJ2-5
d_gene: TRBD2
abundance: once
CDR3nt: TGTGCCAGCAGTTTGAGTACTAGCGGGAGCGGAGAGACCCAGTACTTC
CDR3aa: CASSLSTSGSGETQYF

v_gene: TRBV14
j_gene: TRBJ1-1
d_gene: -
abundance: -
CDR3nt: TGTGCCAGCAGCCAAGTCACCCTGTTTTCCGGCATGAACACTGAAGCTTTCTTT
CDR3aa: CASSQVTLFSGMNTEAFF

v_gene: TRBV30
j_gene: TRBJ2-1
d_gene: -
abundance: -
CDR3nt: TGTGCCTGGAGTCGACCGTGGGGGAGAACCAATGAGCAGTTCTTC
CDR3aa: CAWSRPWGRTNEQFF

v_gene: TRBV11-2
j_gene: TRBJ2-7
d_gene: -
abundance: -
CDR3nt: TGTGCCAGCAGCCGGGGGCCCGATGGGGGATACGAGCAGTACTTC
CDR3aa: CASSRGPDGGYEQYF

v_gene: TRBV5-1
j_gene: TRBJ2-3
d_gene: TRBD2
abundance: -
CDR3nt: TGCGCCAGCAGCTCGGGCGGGAGAACAGATACGCAGTATTTT
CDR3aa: CASSSGGRTDTQYF

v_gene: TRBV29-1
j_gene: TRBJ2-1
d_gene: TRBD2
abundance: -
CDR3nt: TGCAGCGTTGAAGAGGGGGGGAATGAGCAGTTCTTC
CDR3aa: CSVEEGGNEQFF

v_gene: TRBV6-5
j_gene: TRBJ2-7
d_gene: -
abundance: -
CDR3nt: TGTGCCAGCAGTTACGGTGATACAGTGACATTCTACGAGCAGTACTTC
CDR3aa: CASSYGDTVTFYEQYF

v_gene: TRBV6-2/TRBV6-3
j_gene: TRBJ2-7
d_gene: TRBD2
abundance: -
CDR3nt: TGTGCCAGCAGTTCCAGACTAGCGGGCCATTACGAGCAGTACTTC
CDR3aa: CASSSRLAGHYEQYF

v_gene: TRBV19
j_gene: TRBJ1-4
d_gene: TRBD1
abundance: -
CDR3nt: TGTGCCAGCCGACAGGGGGGGTATGAAAAACTGTTTTTT
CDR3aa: CASRQGGYEKLFF

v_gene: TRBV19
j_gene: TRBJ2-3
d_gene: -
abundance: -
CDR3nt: TGTGCCAGTAGTATAGGTACCTTGGGGGATACGCAGTATTTT
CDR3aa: CASSIGTLGDTQYF

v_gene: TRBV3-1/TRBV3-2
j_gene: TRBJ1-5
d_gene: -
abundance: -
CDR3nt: TGTGCCAGCAGCCAAGGTGGCTGGGATAGGCCCCAGCATTTT
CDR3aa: CASSQGGWDRPQHF